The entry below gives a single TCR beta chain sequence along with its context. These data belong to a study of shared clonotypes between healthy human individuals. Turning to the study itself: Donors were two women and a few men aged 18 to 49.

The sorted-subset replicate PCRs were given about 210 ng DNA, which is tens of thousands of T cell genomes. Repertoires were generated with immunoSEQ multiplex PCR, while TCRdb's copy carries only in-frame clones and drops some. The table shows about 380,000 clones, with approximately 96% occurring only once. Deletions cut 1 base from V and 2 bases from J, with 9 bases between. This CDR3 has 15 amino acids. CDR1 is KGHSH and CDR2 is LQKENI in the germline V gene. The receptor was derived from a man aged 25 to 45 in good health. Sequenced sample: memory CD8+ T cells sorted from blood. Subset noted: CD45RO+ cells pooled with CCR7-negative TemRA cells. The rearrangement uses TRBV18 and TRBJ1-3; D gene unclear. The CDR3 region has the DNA TGTGCCAGCTCACCACGGGTAGAACCTGGAAACACCATATATTTT. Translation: CASSPRVEPGNTIYF.